Below are 5 T cell receptor beta chains sequenced from a single sample in a study of CD8 T cells in Susac syndrome (dated by TCRdb to the late 2010s). Library preparation employed the immunoSEQ multiplex PCR assay. RNA was extracted using the RNeasy kit, and 0.5 to 1 microgram was reverse transcribed with random hexamers. Using fastp trimming at Q25 and MiXCR clonotype assembly, TCRdb reanalyzed the public sequencing data and kept in-frame beta chains. Under each unique CDR3 protein, matching rows form one entry showing the most common genes and DNA. The sample includes more than 80,000 distinct CDR3 sequences, with approximately 93% observed a single time. The ten most abundant clones make up about 0.41% of the sample. Sample: CD8+ T cells from PBMCs. Receptors were obtained from a human donor with Susac syndrome.

The chain is built from TRBV20-1 and TRBJ2-2; the match to TRBD2 covers 9 bases. The CDR3 spans 15 residues. Germline trimming cut 2 bases from V and 7 bases from J; bases unmatched to any gene: 8. Germline V CDR1 and CDR2: DFQATT, SNEGSKA (reference sequence). CDR3 sequence reads: CSARYSGGKGGELFF. In DNA, the CDR3 is TGCAGTGCTAGATACAGCGGGGGGAAGGGCGGGGAGCTGTTTTTT.

This rearrangement joins TRBV11-1 to TRBJ2-3; D gene ambiguous. The CDR3 has 13 residues. The ends were cut back, 3 bases at V and 3 bases at J, with 7 bases in the middle. Germline CDR1 SGHAT, CDR2 FQDESV (reference sequence). CDR3 in DNA: TGTGCCAGCAGCTTGTCGGAGACAGATACGCAGTATTTT. This sequence encodes CASSLSETDTQYF.

This clonotype has a single count. The V call is TRBV12-5, the J call TRBJ2-5, with D possibly matching TRBD2 (7 bases). V was pared by 7 bases and J by 5 bases, with 17 bases between. CDR1 is LGHNT, CDR2 FRNRAP, per germline. The CDR3 sequence is 14 residues long. This CDR3 reads CASVTGGGLETQYF. The CDR3 DNA sequence: TGTGCTAGTGTCACTGGGGGGGGCCTTGAGACCCAGTACTTC. Based on the CDR3 plus reference TRBV12-5 and TRBJ2-5, the full variable domain is DARVTQTPRHKVTEMGQEVTMRCQPILGHNTVFWYRQTMMQGLELLAYFRNRAPLDDSGMPKDRFSAEMPDATLATLKIQPSEPRDSAVYFCASVTGGGLETQYFGPGTRLLVL.

In its sample, this clonotype was seen once. The V and J genes are TRBV27 and TRBJ1-5, with a possible D match to TRBD1 (5 bases). Germline CDR1 is MNHEY and CDR2 is SMNVEV (reference sequence). Trimming removed 1 base from V and 6 bases from J, with 10 bases in between. The CDR3 contains 14 residues. CDR3 sequence: CASSLFQGVQPQHF. The CDR3 DNA reads as TGTGCCAGCAGTTTATTCCAAGGGGTTCAGCCCCAGCATTTT.

This chain connects TRBV7-9 to TRBJ1-2; maybe TRBD1 (5 bases). Germline-derived CDR1 and CDR2 are SEHNR and FQNEAQ (reference sequence). CDR3 length: 13 residues. The germline V and J ends were trimmed by 2 bases and 6 bases, with 10 bases remaining between them. In nucleotides, the CDR3 is TGTGCCAGCAGCTTACCAGGGCAGGATGGCTACACCTTC. Protein product: CASSLPGQDGYTF.